Following are 15 T cell receptor beta chains from one sample sequenced in a study of Graves' ophthalmopathy and Graves' hyperthyroidism. Amplified material comprised TCR beta CDR3 regions derived from RNA transcripts. The library came from an HTBI-primed first-round RT-PCR and a second-round multiplex PCR. TCRdb reprocessed the multiplex PCR reads with MiXCR, giving one entry per CDR3 protein. The repertoire holds over a million distinct CDR3 sequences, with about two fifths as singletons. The sequencing sample was made of peripheral blood or thyroid tissue (not recorded which). The origin of the receptors is an adult man with Graves' hyperthyroidism.

This clonotype was detected ten times or more. CDR3 sequence reads: CASRTDGDEQYF. As DNA, the CDR3 is TGTGCCAGCAGAACAGATGGAGACGAGCAGTACTTC. The V call is TRBV2, the J call TRBJ2-7; D uncertain. Germline-derived CDR1 and CDR2 are SNHLY and FYNNEI. The CDR3 is 12 residues long. Between the trimmed V and J ends, which lost 6 bases and 5 bases, there was a span of 11 bases.

This sequence joins TRBV19 and TRBJ1-5; no definite D call. Germline loops: CDR1 LNHDA, CDR2 SQIVND (reference sequence). V shed 5 bases and J shed 11 bases, with 19 bases lying between them. This CDR3 has 14 amino acids. CDR3 sequence: CASSVRPSQKAQHF. CDR3 sequence (DNA): TGTGCCAGTAGTGTCCGACCCAGCCAGAAGGCCCAGCATTTT.

The chain combines TRBV20-1 with TRBJ2-7, with D perhaps TRBD1 (5 bases). Per germline, CDR1 DFQATT and CDR2 SNEGSKA (reference sequence). V dropped 0 bases and J dropped 0 bases, with 12 bases sitting between them. This CDR3 comprises 15 residues. The CDR3 loop reads CSARDGAESSYEQYF. The CDR3 DNA reads TGCAGTGCTAGAGATGGGGCGGAAAGCTCCTACGAGCAGTACTTC.

Ten or more counts support this clonotype. V is TRBV10-1 and J is TRBJ2-5; no clear D. The CDR3 is 12 amino acids. Trimming pared 2 bases from V and 5 bases from J, leaving 6 bases between. Germline V lookup: CDR1 WNHNN, CDR2 SYGVQD (reference sequence). The CDR3 spells CASSENLETQYF. CDR3 DNA: TGCGCCAGCAGTGAGAATTTGGAGACCCAGTACTTC.

The chain uses TRBV10-2 and TRBJ2-7, with 9 nucleotides matching TRBD2. The CDR3 loop spans 14 amino acids. The V and J ends lost 4 bases and 5 bases, in that order; junction bases with no gene match: 6. CDR1 is WSHSY, CDR2 SAAADI, per germline. This CDR3 is CASSATGTSHEQYF. Here the CDR3 DNA reads TGCGCCAGCAGTGCCACCGGGACTAGCCACGAGCAGTACTTC.

The V and J genes are TRBV12-3 or TRBV12-4 and TRBJ1-5; weak D call: TRBD1 (5 bases). Trimming removed 6 bases from V and 4 bases from J, with 22 bases in between. This CDR3 is 17 amino acids long. This CDR3 reads CASSQDGGHILNQPQHF. In DNA form, the CDR3 reads TGTGCCAGCAGCCAAGATGGCGGACACATACTAAATCAGCCCCAGCATTTT.

In its sample, this clonotype was seen many times. The chain has TRBV29-1 and TRBJ1-2; D possibly corresponds to TRBD1 (5 bases). The V and J ends lost 7 bases and 5 bases respectively, with 11 bases between them. This CDR3 has 11 amino acids. Per germline, CDR1 SQVTM and CDR2 ANQGSEA. Written as DNA, the CDR3 is TGCAGCGCAGAAAGGGGTTATGGCTACACCTTC. Translation: CSAERGYGYTF. The variable domain in full, with the rest retrieved from reference TRBV29-1 and TRBJ1-2, is SAVISQKPSRDICQRGTSLTIQCQVDSQVTMMFWYRQQPGQSLTLIATANQGSEATYESGFVIDKFPISRPNLTFSTLTVSNMSPEDSSIYLCSAERGYGYTFGSGTRLTVV.

Of note for this clonotype: One base away lies a much larger clone, so this may be a sequencing read error. The chain links TRBV6-2 or TRBV6-3 to TRBJ1-1; D possibly corresponds to TRBD1 (5 bases). The CDR3 sequence is 13 residues long. Trimming cost V 5 bases and J 3 bases, with 10 bases left between them. CDR1 and CDR2 (germline): MNHEY, SVGEGT. In DNA, the CDR3 is TGTGCCAGCAGTCACCGGGGGGACACTGAAGCTTTCTTT. Translating it yields CASSHRGDTEAFF.

The gene calls are TRBV29-1 and TRBJ2-7; D possibly corresponds to TRBD2 (7 bases). The V end was cut by 4 bases, the J end by 6 bases, with 19 bases between. Germline CDR1 reads SQVTM; CDR2 reads ANQGSEA. The CDR3 covers 14 residues. CDR3 sequence (DNA): TGCAGCGTTGTAAGGGGGAGGGCTGGAGCCGAGCAGTACTTC. It specifies CSVVRGRAGAEQYF.

The V call is TRBV10-2, the J call TRBJ1-2, with 9 bases fitting TRBD1. J gave up 4 bases and V 2 bases, and 5 bases lay outside the gene matches. CDR3 size: 15 residues. Germline values: CDR1 WSHSY, CDR2 SAAADI. CDR3 nucleotides: TGCGCCAGCAGTGAGCCGGACAGGGGCGGCTATGGCTACACCTTC. Protein sequence: CASSEPDRGGYGYTF.

At least ten counts were recorded for this clonotype. The chain carries TRBV12-3 or TRBV12-4 and TRBJ2-7; D gene uncertain. The CDR3 runs 14 residues. The germline V and J ends were trimmed by 6 bases and 2 bases, with 14 bases remaining between them. CDR3 in amino acids: CASSPMVGTYEQYF. CDR3 sequence (DNA): TGTGCCAGCAGCCCAATGGTGGGGACCTACGAGCAGTACTTC.

The chain combines TRBV19 with TRBJ2-7, with TRBD1 as a possible D gene (6 bases). The CDR3 loop spans 14 amino acids. Between the trimmed V and J ends, which lost 4 bases and 0 bases, there was a span of 10 bases. CDR1 is LNHDA and CDR2 is SQIVND in the germline V gene (reference sequence). The CDR3 loop reads CASSNARGSYEQYF. The CDR3 bases are TGTGCCAGTAGTAATGCCAGGGGCTCCTACGAGCAGTACTTC. The full variable domain, its missing parts supplied by reference TRBV19 and TRBJ2-7, is DGGITQSPKYLFRKEGQNVTLSCEQNLNHDAMYWYRQDPGQGLRLIYYSQIVNDFQKGDIAEGYSVSREKKESFPLTVTSAQKNPTAFYLCASSNARGSYEQYFGPGTRLTVT.

The chain has TRBV10-2 and TRBJ2-7; D gene unclear. Germline CDR1 reads WSHSY; CDR2 reads SAAADI. This CDR3 is built from 8 residues. The CDR3 DNA reads as TGCGCCAGCAGTGCAGTGCTAGTC. Translated, it gives CASSAVLV.

This chain uses TRBV20-1 with TRBJ2-7; TRBD1 agrees at 8 bases. The CDR3 has 15 amino acids. Germline CDR1 is DFQATT and CDR2 is SNEGSKA (reference sequence). V lost 4 bases to trimming and J lost 0 bases; unmatched junction nucleotides: 8. DNA of the CDR3: TGCAGTGCTAACCGACAGGGGACGAGCTCCTACGAGCAGTACTTC. Translation gives CSANRQGTSSYEQYF.

The chain employs TRBV7-9 and TRBJ2-7, with 9 bases aligning to TRBD2. The length of the CDR3 is 14 residues. V was clipped by 8 bases and J by 4 bases; unmatched bases: 9. Germline V gene data show CDR1 as SEHNR and CDR2 as FQNEAQ (reference sequence). Here the CDR3 reads CASQMAGGSYEQYF. The CDR3 nucleotides read TGTGCCAGCCAAATGGCGGGAGGGTCATACGAGCAGTACTTC.